This T cell receptor beta chain appears in the sequencing data of a study of T cell repertoires in cytomegalovirus infection (dated by TCRdb to about 2019). At the level of the whole study: Recently identified HLA-C-restricted CMV epitopes, whose presentation resists viral immunomodulation, were targeted by peptide stimulations together with well-studied HLA-B-restricted epitopes. Because public TCR beta signatures pointed to carriage of CMV infection together with the matching HLA type, the HLA type of each donor mattered for the analysis. What the study reported, not specific to this receptor: In both this cohort and an independent cohort of 350 to 400 donors, the cumulative frequency of public TCR beta family members distinguished carriers of CMV infection plus the relevant HLA type. The ex vivo response was dominated by HLA-C-restricted CMV-specific TCR beta clonotypes, which also provided the single most frequent clonotype in two of eight donors.

The germline V gene encodes CDR1 DFQATT and CDR2 SNEGSKA (reference sequence). The junction carries 9 bases between V and J, which are trimmed by 0 bases and 3 bases respectively. The CDR3 starts with the cysteine, ends with the phenylalanine, and has 15 residues. Of the read, only the CDR3 DNA is kept; its 45 bases are in frame from base 1. Sequencer: Illumina HiSeq 1500. Through fastp at Q25 and MiXCR, TCRdb rebuilt clones from the public reads, retaining in-frame beta chains. Rows with one shared CDR3 protein collapse into an entry with the most common genes and DNA. Present in this sample are approximately 300,000 distinct CDR3 sequences, just under 30% of which were seen just once. Around 19% of the sample belongs to the ten largest clones. In the case of this clonotype: Its target antigen remains unknown. The record has no base qualities; no much larger clone is one base away.

The meaning of the sample's treatment or condition label: in vitro stimulation with specific CMV peptide epitopes to enrich CMV-specific T cells. Sequenced here: cultured PBMCs, sampled from culture after CMV antigen stimulation. The receptor comes from a human donor in good health (CMV status not recorded). Some clones in this sample may be carry-over from other donors' samples. The sequence is built from TRBV20-1 and TRBJ2-6; TRBD1 is possibly the D segment (6 matching bases). The CDR3 is CSAREQGFGANVLTF. DNA sequence: TGCAGTGCTAGAGAACAGGGTTTTGGGGCCAACGTCCTGACTTTC.